This T cell receptor (beta chain) was documented in a study of blood T cells in healthy people across ages. General study results and limits: Those diversity estimates obtained from one million T cells were thought to be underestimates.

Extractions gave at least 6 micrograms of total RNA per sample. Combining a sample-barcoded 5' primer with a J-beta primer mix, a second PCR ran for roughly 7 to 12 cycles. TCRdb re-called the 5' RACE reads with MiXCR, one entry per CDR3 protein. The profile shows about 1,500,000 distinct CDR3 sequences, 42% of them singletons. In the case of this clonotype: Its antigen remains unknown.

The CDR3 spans 17 residues. V was pared by 1 base and J by 5 bases, with 5 bases of the junction left unmatched. CDR1 is DFQATT and CDR2 is SNEGSKA in the germline V gene (reference sequence). V gene TRBV20-1 combines with J gene TRBJ2-1, with 16 bases identical to TRBD2. The material sequenced was blood. The receptor was isolated from a woman aged 18-30 years in good health. The CDR3 here is CSARGGLAGGGNNEQFF. DNA for the CDR3: TGCAGTGCTAGAGGGGGACTAGCGGGAGGGGGGAACAATGAGCAGTTCTTC.